These T cell receptor beta chains were read from a single sample in a study of CD8 T cells in Susac syndrome. TCRdb called the immunoSEQ multiplex PCR reads again in MiXCR, with one record for every CDR3 protein. The profile covers tens of thousands of distinct CDR3 sequences, with 95% appearing a single time and about 0.45% taken by the ten largest. The sequenced material came from CD8+ T cells from PBMCs. The receptors here all came from a human donor with Susac syndrome. Both conserved end residues are part of each CDR3. A D gene is named only where the DNA matches it firmly. The size entry is marked missing in some rows and otherwise reads once, few, many or a size class.

v_gene,j_gene,d_gene,abundance,CDR3nt,CDR3aa
TRBV7-9,TRBJ2-6,NA,NA,TGTGCCAGCAGCCCCGACATGGGGACGGGGGCCAACGTCCTGACTTTC,CASSPDMGTGANVLTF
TRBV12-3/TRBV12-4,TRBJ2-4,NA,NA,TGTGCCAGCACCCCGGGAGCCAAAAACATTCAGTACTTC,CASTPGAKNIQYF
TRBV29-1,TRBJ1-3,NA,NA,TGCAGCGTTGTTTACGAAGGCACTGGAAACACCATATATTTT,CSVVYEGTGNTIYF
TRBV5-1,TRBJ2-7,NA,NA,TGCGCCAGCAGCTTGGTTCCTGCCAACGAGCAGTACTTC,CASSLVPANEQYF
TRBV20-1,TRBJ2-7,TRBD2,NA,TGCAGTGCTCCTCTAGCGGGAGGGCCCTACGAGCAGTACTTC,CSAPLAGGPYEQYF
TRBV5-6,TRBJ2-1,NA,NA,TGTGCCAGCAGCCCCCAGCACAATGAGCAGTTCTTC,CASSPQHNEQFF
TRBV3-1,TRBJ2-7,NA,few,TGTGCCAGCAGCTCACGCTCCTACGAGCAGTACTTC,CASSSRSYEQYF
TRBV29-1,TRBJ1-2,NA,NA,TGCAGCGTTGAAGACGCAAATATCTATGGCTACACCTTC,CSVEDANIYGYTF
TRBV14,TRBJ1-1,NA,NA,TGTGCCAGCAGCCAAGAATTGGCGATCCCTGAAGCTTTCTTT,CASSQELAIPEAFF
TRBV20-1,TRBJ2-3,NA,NA,TGCAGTGCCCCCAGACAGAGCCTCACAGATACGCAGTATTTT,CSAPRQSLTDTQYF
TRBV14,TRBJ2-5,NA,NA,TGTGCCAGCAGCCAGAGCGCAAACCTGGAGACCCAGTACTTC,CASSQSANLETQYF
TRBV5-1,TRBJ2-1,TRBD2,NA,TGCGCCAGCAGCTTGGCAGCGGGGGAGCAGTTCTTC,CASSLAAGEQFF
TRBV3-1,TRBJ1-2,NA,NA,TGTGCCAGCAGCCAAGGTTACGGAGGGGATGGCTACACCTTC,CASSQGYGGDGYTF
TRBV30,TRBJ1-1,NA,NA,TGTGCCTGGATGGGGAACACTGAAGCTTTCTTT,CAWMGNTEAFF
TRBV29-1,TRBJ1-1,NA,NA,TGCAGCCCGGGACGCTTGAACACTGAAGCTTTCTTT,CSPGRLNTEAFF
TRBV27,TRBJ2-7,NA,NA,TGTGCCAGCAGCTGGGACAAGAACTACGAGCAGTACTTC,CASSWDKNYEQYF
TRBV7-2,TRBJ1-4,NA,NA,TGTGCCAGCAGCTTAGACCAGGAGAATAATGAAAAACTGTTTTTT,CASSLDQENNEKLFF
TRBV7-9,TRBJ2-7,TRBD1,NA,TGTGCCAGCAGCTTCCCACAGGGGGTCAGCGAGCAGTACTTC,CASSFPQGVSEQYF
TRBV7-8,TRBJ2-1,TRBD1,NA,TGTGCCAGCAGCCCTACGGGACAGGGAGCATTTGAGCAGTTCTTC,CASSPTGQGAFEQFF
TRBV12-3/TRBV12-4,TRBJ2-7,TRBD2,NA,TGTGCCAGCAGTCCTACTAGCGGGAGCTCCTACGAGCAGTACTTC,CASSPTSGSSYEQYF
TRBV3-1,TRBJ2-7,NA,NA,TGTGCCAGCAGCCCCCTTTGGGGGAGCTCCTACGAGCAGTACTTC,CASSPLWGSSYEQYF
TRBV7-9,TRBJ2-1,TRBD2,NA,TGTGCCAGCAGCGCTCGACTAGCGGGAGACAATGAGCAGTTCTTC,CASSARLAGDNEQFF
TRBV4-3,TRBJ2-2,TRBD1,NA,TGCGCCAGCAGCCACCCTGGACAGGGGGTGAACACCGGGGAGCTGTTTTTT,CASSHPGQGVNTGELFF
TRBV12-3/TRBV12-4,TRBJ2-5,TRBD2,NA,TGTGCCAGCAGCCCCGGGGTAGCGGGGAGTAGGGAGACCCAGTACTTC,CASSPGVAGSRETQYF
TRBV6-1,TRBJ2-2,NA,few,TGTGCCAGCAGCCCCACCACGGACGCTCGGGAGCTGTTTTTT,CASSPTTDARELFF
TRBV18,TRBJ1-2,NA,NA,TGTGCCAGCTCGCAGGCCCCCCCCACGGGTCGGTATGGCTACACCTTC,CASSQAPPTGRYGYTF
TRBV27,TRBJ1-1,NA,once,TGTGCCAGCAGTTTAGGTACGGGAGGTAGGGCTGAAGCTTTCTTT,CASSLGTGGRAEAFF
TRBV9,TRBJ2-2,NA,once,TGTGCCAGCAGCGCCCCCTCCTCAGGGGCCGGGGAGCTGTTTTTT,CASSAPSSGAGELFF
TRBV9,TRBJ2-7,NA,NA,TGTGCCAGCAGCGTAGGGGACTCGAGCTCCTACGAGCAGTACTTC,CASSVGDSSSYEQYF
TRBV25-1,TRBJ2-7,NA,once,TGTGCCAGCAGTGACCAAACGGATGAATATAGTGACGAGCAGTACTTC,CASSDQTDEYSDEQYF
TRBV29-1,TRBJ2-1,TRBD1,NA,TGCAGCGTCCCCGACAGGGGGGACTACAATGAGCAGTTCTTC,CSVPDRGDYNEQFF
TRBV20-1,TRBJ1-5,TRBD1,NA,TGCAGTGCTAGGGGGGACAGTGAACCGGCCCAGCATTTT,CSARGDSEPAQHF
TRBV7-9,TRBJ2-7,TRBD1,NA,TGTGCCAGCAGCCGGGACAGTTCCTACGAGCAGTACTTC,CASSRDSSYEQYF